This TCR beta chain emerged from a study of T cell repertoires in cytomegalovirus infection. In TCRdb, the reads were re-called with MiXCR into one record per CDR3 protein. The sample has fewer than 950,000 distinct CDR3 sequences, 30% to 35% seen once. Note on this clonotype: Its antigen is unidentified.

CDR3 length: 15 residues. The germline V gene encodes CDR1 SGHVS and CDR2 FNYEAQ. V lost 5 bases and J 1 base, leaving 14 bases between the germline ends. J is TRBJ2-5 and V is TRBV7-6; D uncertain. Material: cultured CD8+ T cells from PBMCs, obtained from culture after CMV antigen stimulation. The sequence derives from a human donor in good health (CMV status not recorded). Some clones in this sample may be carry-over from other donors' samples. This chain's CDR3 is CASSEVGEAQETQYF. The CDR3 DNA reads as TGTGCCAGCAGCGAAGTAGGAGAGGCCCAAGAGACCCAGTACTTC.